A selection of T cell receptor beta chains follows, all from one sample in a study of T cell responses to AZD1222 COVID-19 vaccine. Libraries were prepared by immunoSEQ multiplex PCR; TCRdb keeps only in-frame clonotypes and omits some of them. This sample has 150,000 or so clones, with around 92% found just once. This specimen was peripheral blood, taken on day 0 of AZD1222 vaccination. The source is an adult in good health. The CDR3 runs from the conserved cysteine through the conserved F or W. Each record gives: V gene, clone size, J gene, CDR3 length, D gene, CDR3 DNA, CDR3 protein. The D gene is left open where the match is weak. Clone sizes are given selectively: once, few, many, or a class where the clone is expanded.

v_gene: TRBV5-1
abundance: -
j_gene: TRBJ1-3
len: 16
d_gene: TRBD1
CDR3nt: TGCGCCAGCAGCTTGGCGCCGGGACAGGGGGCCAACACCATATATTTT
CDR3aa: CASSLAPGQGANTIYF

v_gene: TRBV28
abundance: -
j_gene: TRBJ2-3
len: 14
d_gene: -
CDR3nt: TGTGCCAGCAGTTTCTCACCTAGCACAGATACGCAGTATTTT
CDR3aa: CASSFSPSTDTQYF

v_gene: TRBV5-1
abundance: -
j_gene: TRBJ1-1
len: 12
d_gene: TRBD1
CDR3nt: TGCGCCAGCAGATTGACAGGGGCGGAAGCTTTCTTT
CDR3aa: CASRLTGAEAFF

v_gene: TRBV4-3
abundance: -
j_gene: TRBJ2-7
len: 16
d_gene: TRBD1
CDR3nt: TGCGCCAGCAGCCAAGATTGGACAGGGGAAGCCTACGAGCAGTACTTC
CDR3aa: CASSQDWTGEAYEQYF

v_gene: TRBV6-5
abundance: -
j_gene: TRBJ2-5
len: 13
d_gene: -
CDR3nt: TGTGCCAGCAGGATTCCAGGGGCAGAGACCCAGTACTTC
CDR3aa: CASRIPGAETQYF

v_gene: TRBV9
abundance: -
j_gene: TRBJ1-4
len: 15
d_gene: TRBD1
CDR3nt: TGTGCCAGCAGCGCCCGGACAGGCTCAAATGAAAAACTGTTTTTT
CDR3aa: CASSARTGSNEKLFF

v_gene: TRBV4-2
abundance: -
j_gene: TRBJ1-6
len: 17
d_gene: -
CDR3nt: TGTGCCAGCAGCCCCTTGACCGGGACTGCTTATAATTCACCCCTCCACTTT
CDR3aa: CASSPLTGTAYNSPLHF

v_gene: TRBV27
abundance: -
j_gene: TRBJ1-5
len: 16
d_gene: TRBD1
CDR3nt: TGTGCCAGCAGTTACTACCCTACAGGGGGCAATCAGCCCCAGCATTTT
CDR3aa: CASSYYPTGGNQPQHF

v_gene: TRBV7-8
abundance: few
j_gene: TRBJ1-2
len: 13
d_gene: -
CDR3nt: TGTGCCAGCAGCTTAATCCGGAGCCATGGCTACACCTTC
CDR3aa: CASSLIRSHGYTF

v_gene: TRBV7-2
abundance: -
j_gene: TRBJ1-3
len: 14
d_gene: -
CDR3nt: TGTGCCAGCAGCTTCTCAGTAACCGGAAACACCATATATTTT
CDR3aa: CASSFSVTGNTIYF

v_gene: TRBV7-2
abundance: -
j_gene: TRBJ2-5
len: 15
d_gene: TRBD2
CDR3nt: TGTGCCAGCAGCTTAGCCAGCGGGGGGCAAGAGACCCAGTACTTC
CDR3aa: CASSLASGGQETQYF

v_gene: TRBV5-1
abundance: -
j_gene: TRBJ1-6
len: 18
d_gene: -
CDR3nt: TGCGCCAGCAGCTTGGTGTCCGCGACGAGCTCCTATAATTCACCCCTCCACTTT
CDR3aa: CASSLVSATSSYNSPLHF

v_gene: TRBV6-5
abundance: -
j_gene: TRBJ1-6
len: 15
d_gene: -
CDR3nt: TGTGCCAGCAGTTACTCCCCCAGCCAACGCTCACCCCTCCACTTT
CDR3aa: CASSYSPSQRSPLHF

v_gene: TRBV7-8
abundance: -
j_gene: TRBJ2-7
len: 13
d_gene: -
CDR3nt: TGTGCCAGCAGGGGGACCGAGTCCTACGAGCAGTACTTC
CDR3aa: CASRGTESYEQYF

v_gene: TRBV30
abundance: once
j_gene: TRBJ1-2
len: 15
d_gene: -
CDR3nt: TGTGCCTGGTGGCGTAATCGCCATGTAATCCATGGCTACACCTTC
CDR3aa: CAWWRNRHVIHGYTF

v_gene: TRBV14
abundance: -
j_gene: TRBJ2-3
len: 14
d_gene: -
CDR3nt: TGTGCCAGCAGCCAAGTTAGCTTTGCAGATACGCAGTATTTT
CDR3aa: CASSQVSFADTQYF

v_gene: TRBV5-1
abundance: -
j_gene: TRBJ2-3
len: 14
d_gene: -
CDR3nt: TGCGCCAGCAGCTTGGAACTTAGCACAGATACGCAGTATTTT
CDR3aa: CASSLELSTDTQYF

v_gene: TRBV7-9
abundance: -
j_gene: TRBJ2-3
len: 16
d_gene: TRBD2
CDR3nt: TGTGCCAGCAGCCCCTGGGCGGGGGGCAGCACAGATACGCAGTATTTT
CDR3aa: CASSPWAGGSTDTQYF

v_gene: TRBV5-1
abundance: -
j_gene: TRBJ2-4
len: 16
d_gene: TRBD2
CDR3nt: TGCGCCAGCAGCCGGGGACTAGTTGAGGACAAAAACATTCAGTACTTC
CDR3aa: CASSRGLVEDKNIQYF

v_gene: TRBV18
abundance: -
j_gene: TRBJ1-5
len: 16
d_gene: -
CDR3nt: TGTGCCAGCTCACAGTCAACAGGATACGGCAATCAGCCCCAGCATTTT
CDR3aa: CASSQSTGYGNQPQHF

v_gene: TRBV2
abundance: -
j_gene: TRBJ2-7
len: 16
d_gene: -
CDR3nt: TGTGCCAGCAGTGAAGCGCTTCTGGGGGCTAAGGCGATGATGTACTTC
CDR3aa: CASSEALLGAKAMMYF

v_gene: TRBV27
abundance: -
j_gene: TRBJ1-1
len: 13
d_gene: -
CDR3nt: TGTGCCAGCCGGAAAGCCTCTGCCACTGAAGCTTTCTTT
CDR3aa: CASRKASATEAFF